Included here is one T cell receptor (beta chain) sequence, with context. Deletions cut 4 bases from V and 10 bases from J, with 11 bases between. The CDR3 sequence is 13 residues long. Germline CDR1 is SNHLY and CDR2 is FYNNEI. This sample was taken from a study of blood T cell repertoires in COVID-19. Study-wide background: In each case, the material was cDNA or gDNA derived from T cells, B-cell-depleted T cells, or PBMCs.

Authors' analysis steps: Researchers report that nucleated cell counts were estimated from reference gene primer amplification. The table came from immunoSEQ multiplex PCR; TCRdb's copy has only in-frame clones and leaves some out. Clone size and V and J calls were adopted from that table, with D and trimming inferred from the DNA. The sample lists about 280,000 clones, around 90% occurring once. The chain links TRBV2 to TRBJ1-6; perhaps TRBD1 as D (5 bases). What was sequenced was peripheral blood. This receptor was identified in a young man with active or convalescent COVID-19. CDR3: CASSARVGSPLHF. CDR3 sequence (DNA): TGTGCCAGCAGTGCCAGGGTAGGGTCACCCCTCCACTTT.